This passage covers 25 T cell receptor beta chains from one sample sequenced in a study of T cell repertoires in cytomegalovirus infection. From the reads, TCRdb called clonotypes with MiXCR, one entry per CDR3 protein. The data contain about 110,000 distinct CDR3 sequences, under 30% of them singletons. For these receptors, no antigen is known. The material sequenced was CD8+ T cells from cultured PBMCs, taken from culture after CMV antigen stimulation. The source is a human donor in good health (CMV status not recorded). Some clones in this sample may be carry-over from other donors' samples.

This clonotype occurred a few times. DNA for the CDR3: TGTGCCAGTAGTGCCCTGACATTCTCTGGGGCCAACGTCCTGACTTTC. This gives the protein CASSALTFSGANVLTF. The rearrangement uses TRBV19 and TRBJ2-6; D remains ambiguous. Germline lookup yields CDR1 LNHDA and CDR2 SQIVND (reference sequence). Trimming took 5 bases from V and 0 from J, leaving 11 bases between them. This CDR3 is 16 amino acids long.

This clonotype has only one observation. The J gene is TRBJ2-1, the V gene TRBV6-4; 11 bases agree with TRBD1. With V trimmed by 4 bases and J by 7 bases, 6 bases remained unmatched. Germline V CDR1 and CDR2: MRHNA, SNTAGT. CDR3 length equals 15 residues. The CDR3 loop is CASSGGTGGLNEQFF. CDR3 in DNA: TGTGCCAGCAGTGGAGGGACAGGGGGTCTAAATGAGCAGTTCTTC.

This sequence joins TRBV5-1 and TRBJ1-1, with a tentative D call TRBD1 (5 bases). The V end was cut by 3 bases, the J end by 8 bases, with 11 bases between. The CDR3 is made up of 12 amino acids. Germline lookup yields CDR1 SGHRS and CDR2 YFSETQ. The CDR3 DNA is TGCGCCAGCAGCTCCGGGGCACCCGAAGCTTTCTTT. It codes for CASSSGAPEAFF.

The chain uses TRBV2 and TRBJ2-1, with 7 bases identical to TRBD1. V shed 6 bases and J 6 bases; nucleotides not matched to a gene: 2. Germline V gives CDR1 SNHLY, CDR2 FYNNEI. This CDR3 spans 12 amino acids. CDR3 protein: CASRGTVNEQFF. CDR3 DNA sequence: TGTGCCAGCAGAGGGACAGTCAATGAGCAGTTCTTC.

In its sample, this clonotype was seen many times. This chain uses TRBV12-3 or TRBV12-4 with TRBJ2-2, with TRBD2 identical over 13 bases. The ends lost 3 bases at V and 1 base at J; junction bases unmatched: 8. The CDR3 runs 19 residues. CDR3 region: CASSFTRTSGGRNTGELFF. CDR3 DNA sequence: TGTGCCAGCAGTTTCACCCGGACTAGCGGGGGCCGGAACACCGGGGAGCTGTTTTTT.

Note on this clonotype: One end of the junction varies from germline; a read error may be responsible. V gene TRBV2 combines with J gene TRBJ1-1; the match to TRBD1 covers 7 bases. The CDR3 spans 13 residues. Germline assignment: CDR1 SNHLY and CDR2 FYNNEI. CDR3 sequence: CAPSGQKNTETFF. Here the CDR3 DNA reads TGTGCCCCCTCGGGACAGAAAAACACTGAAACTTTCTTT.

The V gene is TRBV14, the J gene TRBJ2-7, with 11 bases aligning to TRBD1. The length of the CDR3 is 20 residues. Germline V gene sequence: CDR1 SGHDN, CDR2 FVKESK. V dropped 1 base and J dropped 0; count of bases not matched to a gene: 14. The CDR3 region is CASSQVQGTGGDEFSYEQYF. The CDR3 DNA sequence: TGTGCCAGCAGCCAAGTTCAGGGGACAGGGGGTGACGAATTCTCCTACGAGCAGTACTTC.

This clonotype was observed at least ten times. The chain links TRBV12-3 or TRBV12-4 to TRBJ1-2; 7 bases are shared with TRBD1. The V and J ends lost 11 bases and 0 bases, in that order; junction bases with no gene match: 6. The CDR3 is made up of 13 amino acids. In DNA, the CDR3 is TGTGCCGTTGACAGGGAAACTAACTATGGCTACACCTTC. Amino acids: CAVDRETNYGYTF.

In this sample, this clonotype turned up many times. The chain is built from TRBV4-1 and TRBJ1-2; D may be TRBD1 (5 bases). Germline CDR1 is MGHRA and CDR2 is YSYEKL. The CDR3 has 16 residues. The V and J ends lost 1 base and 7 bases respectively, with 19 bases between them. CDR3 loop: CASSQVNRVRGSGYTF. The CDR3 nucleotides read TGCGCCAGCAGCCAAGTTAATAGAGTGAGGGGTAGTGGCTACACCTTC.

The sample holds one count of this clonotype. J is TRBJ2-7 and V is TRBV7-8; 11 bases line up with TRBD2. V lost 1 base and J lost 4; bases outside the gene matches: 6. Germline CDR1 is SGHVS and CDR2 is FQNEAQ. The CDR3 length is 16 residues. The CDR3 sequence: CASSLELAGGGYEQYF. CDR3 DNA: TGTGCCAGCAGCTTAGAGCTAGCGGGAGGCGGTTACGAGCAGTACTTC.

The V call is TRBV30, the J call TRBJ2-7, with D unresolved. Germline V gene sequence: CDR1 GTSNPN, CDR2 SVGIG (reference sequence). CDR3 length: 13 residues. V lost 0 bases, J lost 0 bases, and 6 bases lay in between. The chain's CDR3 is CAWSVGDSYEQYF. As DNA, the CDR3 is TGTGCCTGGAGTGTAGGCGACTCCTACGAGCAGTACTTC.

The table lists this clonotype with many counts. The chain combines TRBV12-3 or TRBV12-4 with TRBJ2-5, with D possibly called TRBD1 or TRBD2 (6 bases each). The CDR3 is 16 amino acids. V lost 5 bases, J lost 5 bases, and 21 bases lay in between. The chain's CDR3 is CASSAGGGPLEETQYF. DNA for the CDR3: TGTGCCAGCAGTGCCGGAGGGGGGCCTTTAGAGGAGACCCAGTACTTC.

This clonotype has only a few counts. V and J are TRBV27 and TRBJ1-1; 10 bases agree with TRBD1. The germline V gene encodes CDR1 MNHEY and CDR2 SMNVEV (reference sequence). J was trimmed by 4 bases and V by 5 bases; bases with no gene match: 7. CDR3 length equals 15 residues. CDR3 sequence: CASSVGTGVGTEAFF. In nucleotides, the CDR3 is TGTGCCAGCAGTGTAGGGACAGGGGTGGGCACTGAAGCTTTCTTT.

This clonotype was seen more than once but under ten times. The CDR3 nucleotides are TGTGCCAGCAGGGCGTGGGATAATGAAAAACTGTTTTTT. Translating gives CASRAWDNEKLFF. The chain uses TRBV11-2 and TRBJ1-4; D unresolved. Trimming took off 6 bases at V and 4 bases at J, with 9 bases between the two ends. Germline CDR1 SGHAT, CDR2 FQNNGV. This CDR3 comprises 13 residues.

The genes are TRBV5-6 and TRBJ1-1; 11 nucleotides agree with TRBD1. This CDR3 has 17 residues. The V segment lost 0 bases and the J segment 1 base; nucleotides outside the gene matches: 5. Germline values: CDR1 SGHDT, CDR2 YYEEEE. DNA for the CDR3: TGTGCCAGCAGCTTGGCCAACGGACAGGGGGCGAACACTGAAGCTTTCTTT. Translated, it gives CASSLANGQGANTEAFF.

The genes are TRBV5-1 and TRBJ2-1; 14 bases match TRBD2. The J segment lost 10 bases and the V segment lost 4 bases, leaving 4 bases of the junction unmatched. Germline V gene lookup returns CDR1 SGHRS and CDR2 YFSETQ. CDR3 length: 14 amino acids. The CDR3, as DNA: TGCGCCAGCAGCGCGGGACTAGCGGGGGAGGAGCAGTTCTTC. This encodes CASSAGLAGEEQFF.

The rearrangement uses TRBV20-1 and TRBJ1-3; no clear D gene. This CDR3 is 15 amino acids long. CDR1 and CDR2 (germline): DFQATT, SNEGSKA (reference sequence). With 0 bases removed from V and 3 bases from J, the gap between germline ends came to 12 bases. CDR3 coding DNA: TGCAGTGCTAGAGATATCGCGACGGTTGGAAACACCATATATTTT. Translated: CSARDIATVGNTIYF.

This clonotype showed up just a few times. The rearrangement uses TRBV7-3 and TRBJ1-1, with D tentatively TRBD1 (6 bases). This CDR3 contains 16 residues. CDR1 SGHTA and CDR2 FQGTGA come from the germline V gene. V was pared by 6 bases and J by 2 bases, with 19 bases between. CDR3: CASSLAPGGRNTEAFF. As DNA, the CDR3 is TGTGCCAGCAGTCTCGCTCCCGGGGGGCGAAACACTGAAGCTTTCTTT.

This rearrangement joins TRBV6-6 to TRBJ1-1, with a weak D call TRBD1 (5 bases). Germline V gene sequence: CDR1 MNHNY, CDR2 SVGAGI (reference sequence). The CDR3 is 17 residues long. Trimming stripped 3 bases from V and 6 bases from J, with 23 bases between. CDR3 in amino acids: CASSYSREGILGPEAFF. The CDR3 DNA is TGTGCCAGCAGTTATAGCAGGGAGGGGATTTTGGGACCTGAAGCTTTCTTT.

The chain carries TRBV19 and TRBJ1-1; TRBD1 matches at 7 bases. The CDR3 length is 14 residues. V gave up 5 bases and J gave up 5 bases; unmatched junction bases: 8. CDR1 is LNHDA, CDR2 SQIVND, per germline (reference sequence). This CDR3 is CASSQQGSGTEAFF. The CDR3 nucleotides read TGTGCCAGTAGTCAACAGGGGTCCGGGACTGAAGCTTTCTTT.

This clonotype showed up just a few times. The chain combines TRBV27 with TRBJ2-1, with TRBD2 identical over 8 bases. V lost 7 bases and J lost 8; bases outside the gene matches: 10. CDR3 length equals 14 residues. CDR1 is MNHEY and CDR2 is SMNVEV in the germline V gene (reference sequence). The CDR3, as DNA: TGTGCCAGCAATCGCGGGGGGTTCGGGGATGAGCAGTTCTTC. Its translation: CASNRGGFGDEQFF.

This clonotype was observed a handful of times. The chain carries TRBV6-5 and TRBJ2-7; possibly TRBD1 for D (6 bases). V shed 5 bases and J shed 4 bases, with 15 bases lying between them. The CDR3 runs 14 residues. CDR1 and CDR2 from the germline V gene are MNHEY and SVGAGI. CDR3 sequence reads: CASSTGGGAYEQYF. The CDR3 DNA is TGTGCCAGCAGTACCGGTGGGGGCGCATACGAGCAGTACTTC.

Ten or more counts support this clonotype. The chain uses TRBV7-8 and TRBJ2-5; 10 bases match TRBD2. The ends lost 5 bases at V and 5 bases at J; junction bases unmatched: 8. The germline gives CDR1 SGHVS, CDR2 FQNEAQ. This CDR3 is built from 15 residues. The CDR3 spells CASSLVLAGRETQYF. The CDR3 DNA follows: TGTGCCAGCAGCCTCGTACTAGCGGGGAGGGAGACCCAGTACTTC. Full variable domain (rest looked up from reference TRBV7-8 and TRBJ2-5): GAGVSQSPRYKVAKRGQDVALRCDPISGHVSLFWYQQALGQGPEFLTYFQNEAQLDKSGLPSDRFFAERPEGSVSTLKIQRTQQEDSAVYLCASSLVLAGRETQYFGPGTRLLVL.

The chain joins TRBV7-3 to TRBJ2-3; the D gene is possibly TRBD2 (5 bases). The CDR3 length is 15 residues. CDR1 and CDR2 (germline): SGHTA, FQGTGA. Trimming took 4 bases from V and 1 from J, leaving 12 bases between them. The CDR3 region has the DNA TGTGCCAGCAGCTGGTCTAGCCTCCGCACAGATACGCAGTATTTT. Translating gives CASSWSSLRTDTQYF. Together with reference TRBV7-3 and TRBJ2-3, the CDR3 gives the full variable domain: GAGVSQTPSNKVTEKGKYVELRCDPISGHTALYWYRQSLGQGPEFLIYFQGTGAADDSGLPNDRFFAVRPEGSVSTLKIQRTERGDSAVYLCASSWSSLRTDTQYFGPGTRLTVL.

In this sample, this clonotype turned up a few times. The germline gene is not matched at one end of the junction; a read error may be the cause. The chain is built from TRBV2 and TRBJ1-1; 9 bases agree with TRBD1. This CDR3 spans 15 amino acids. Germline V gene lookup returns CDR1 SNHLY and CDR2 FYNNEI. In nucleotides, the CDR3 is TGTGCCAGCAATGAACAGGGGGCTAGGAACACTGAAGCTTTCTTT. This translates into CASNEQGARNTEAFF.